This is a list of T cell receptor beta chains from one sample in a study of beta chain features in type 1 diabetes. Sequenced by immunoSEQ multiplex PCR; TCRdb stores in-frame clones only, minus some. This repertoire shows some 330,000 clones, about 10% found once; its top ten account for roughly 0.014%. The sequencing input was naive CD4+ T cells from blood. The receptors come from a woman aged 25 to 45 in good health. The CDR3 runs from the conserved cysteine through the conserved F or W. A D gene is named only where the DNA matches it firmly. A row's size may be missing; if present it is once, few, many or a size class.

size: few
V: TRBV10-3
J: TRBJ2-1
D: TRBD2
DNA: TGTGCCACCATTGAGACCGGGACTAGCGGAATTAACTACAATGAGCAGTTCTTC
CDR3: CATIETGTSGINYNEQFF

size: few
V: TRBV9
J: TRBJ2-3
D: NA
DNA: TGTGCCAGCAGCTCCTCAGCGGGCCGTAGCACAGATACGCAGTATTTT
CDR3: CASSSSAGRSTDTQYF

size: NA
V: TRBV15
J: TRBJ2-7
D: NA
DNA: TGTGCCACCAGCGGACAGAGGACCACCTACGAGCAGTACTTC
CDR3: CATSGQRTTYEQYF

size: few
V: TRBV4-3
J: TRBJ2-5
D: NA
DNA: TGCGCCAGCAGCAAGGGACTTGCTCGGGGGGAGACCCAGTACTTC
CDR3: CASSKGLARGETQYF

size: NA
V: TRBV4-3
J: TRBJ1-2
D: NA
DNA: TGCGCCAGCAGCCAAGATTGGCCAAGGGACACGACTAACTATGGCTACACCTTC
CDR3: CASSQDWPRDTTNYGYTF

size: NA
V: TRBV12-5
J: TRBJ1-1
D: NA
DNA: TGTGCTAGTGGTTTGGTACTGGGCCTTGGGCACACTGAAGCTTTCTTT
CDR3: CASGLVLGLGHTEAFF

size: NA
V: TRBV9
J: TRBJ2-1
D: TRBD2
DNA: TGTGCCAGCAGCGTAGGGGGACTAGCGGGGTCCAATGAGCAGTTCTTC
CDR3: CASSVGGLAGSNEQFF

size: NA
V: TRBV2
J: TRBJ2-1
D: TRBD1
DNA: TGTGCCAGAACAGACAGGACAGGGGCACTCAATGAGCAGTTCTTC
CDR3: CARTDRTGALNEQFF

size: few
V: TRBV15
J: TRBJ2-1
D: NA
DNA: TGTGCCACCAGCACAGGGGCTGGCGATGAGCAGTTCTTC
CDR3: CATSTGAGDEQFF

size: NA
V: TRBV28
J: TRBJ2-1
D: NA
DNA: TGTGCCAGCAGTTTAGTTAGCTCCTACAATGAGCAGTTCTTC
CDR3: CASSLVSSYNEQFF

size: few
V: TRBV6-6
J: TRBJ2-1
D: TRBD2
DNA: TGTGCCAGCAGGGCGGGAGGACACAATGAGCAGTTCTTC
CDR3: CASRAGGHNEQFF

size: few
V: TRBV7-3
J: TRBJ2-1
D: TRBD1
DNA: TGTGCCAGCAGCCCAAACACCGGGACAGGGTTCGATGAGCAGTTCTTC
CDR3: CASSPNTGTGFDEQFF

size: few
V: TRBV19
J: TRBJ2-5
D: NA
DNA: TGTGCCAGTACCCTCACGGGGGGCAGGGAAGAGACCCAGTACTTC
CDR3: CASTLTGGREETQYF

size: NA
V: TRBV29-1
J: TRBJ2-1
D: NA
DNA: TGCAGCGTTGAAGATGGGGCCCCCGTGCAGTTCTTC
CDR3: CSVEDGAPVQFF

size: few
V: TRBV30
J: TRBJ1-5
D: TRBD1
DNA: TGTGCCTGGAGTGGCACAGGGGGTCAGCCCCAGCATTTT
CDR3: CAWSGTGGQPQHF

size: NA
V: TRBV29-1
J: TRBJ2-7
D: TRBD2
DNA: TGCAGCGCTCGGACTAGCAGCTCCTACGAGCAGTACTTC
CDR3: CSARTSSSYEQYF

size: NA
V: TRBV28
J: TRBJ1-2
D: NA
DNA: TGTGCCAGCAGTTTTACTTCGGGATATGGCTACACCTTC
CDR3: CASSFTSGYGYTF

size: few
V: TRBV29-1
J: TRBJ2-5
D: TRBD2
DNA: TGCAGCGTCCCCGGTAGCGGGGGAGAGACCCAGTACTTC
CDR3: CSVPGSGGETQYF

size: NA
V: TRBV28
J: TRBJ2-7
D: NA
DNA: TGTGCCAGCAGTCCTAGGGGCCGCCCGGGGGATTACGAGCAGTACTTC
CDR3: CASSPRGRPGDYEQYF

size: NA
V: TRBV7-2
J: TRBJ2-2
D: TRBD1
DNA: TGTGCCGGGACAGCTAACACCGGGGAGCTGTTTTTT
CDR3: CAGTANTGELFF

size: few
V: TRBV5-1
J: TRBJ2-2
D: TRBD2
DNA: TGCGCCAGCAGCGAGGGACTAGCGGTCGCCGGGGAGCTGTTTTTT
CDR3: CASSEGLAVAGELFF

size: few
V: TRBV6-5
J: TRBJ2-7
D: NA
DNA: TGTGCCAGCAGCCGCCGCCGGGACACCACCCTCGAGCAGTACTTC
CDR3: CASSRRRDTTLEQYF

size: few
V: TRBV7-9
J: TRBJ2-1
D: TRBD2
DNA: TGTGCCAGCAGCTGGGGGCGGGAGGTGGATGAGCAGTTCTTC
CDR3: CASSWGREVDEQFF

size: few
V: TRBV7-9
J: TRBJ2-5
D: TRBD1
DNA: TGTGCCAGCAGCGGGCAGACAGGGTTGGAGACCCAGTACTTC
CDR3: CASSGQTGLETQYF

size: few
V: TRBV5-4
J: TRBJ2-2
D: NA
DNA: TGTGCCAGCAGGCTCGGACAGAACACCGGGGAGCTGTTTTTT
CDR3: CASRLGQNTGELFF

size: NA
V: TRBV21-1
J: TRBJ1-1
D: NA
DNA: TGTGCCAGCAGCGAGCAACAGGGGACTACTGAAGCTTTCTTT
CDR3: CASSEQQGTTEAFF

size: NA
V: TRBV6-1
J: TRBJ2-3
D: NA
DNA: TGTGCCAGCCGTCCGGGTCTGCCAGATACGCAGTATTTT
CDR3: CASRPGLPDTQYF

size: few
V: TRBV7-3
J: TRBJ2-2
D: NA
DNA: TGTGCCAGCAGCGCGATCGGAGCGGGCAACACCGGGGAGCTGTTTTTT
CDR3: CASSAIGAGNTGELFF

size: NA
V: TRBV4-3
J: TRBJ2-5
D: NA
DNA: TGCGCCAGCAGCCCCGATGGGGGGTCCGGGACCACAATGGGGACCCAGTACTTC
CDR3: CASSPDGGSGTTMGTQYF

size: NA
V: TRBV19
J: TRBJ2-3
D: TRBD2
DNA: TGTGCCAGCAGACTAGCGGGAGGGCCCACAGATACGCAGTATTTT
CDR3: CASRLAGGPTDTQYF

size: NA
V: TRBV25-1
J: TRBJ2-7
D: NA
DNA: TGTGCCAGCAGTCCCCTAGGGGGACGTATTACCTACGAGCAGTACTTC
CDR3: CASSPLGGRITYEQYF

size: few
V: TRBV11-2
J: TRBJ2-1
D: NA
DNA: TGTGCCAGCAGCCAAGGACAGTCTTACAATGAGCAGTTCTTC
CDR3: CASSQGQSYNEQFF

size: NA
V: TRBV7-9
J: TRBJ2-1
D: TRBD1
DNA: TGTGCCAGCAGCTCACAGGGGAGCTCCTACAATGAGCAGTTCTTC
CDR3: CASSSQGSSYNEQFF

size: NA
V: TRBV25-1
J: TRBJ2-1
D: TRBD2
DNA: TGTGCCAGCAACATCGGGGGGATGGCAGGCTCCTACAATGAGCAGTTCTTC
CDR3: CASNIGGMAGSYNEQFF